This TCR beta chain was recorded in a study of CD8 T cells in ankylosing spondylitis. Study observations and caveats: What seemed typical of ankylosing spondylitis blood was a TCR beta motif built from several highly homologous variants.

TCRdb itself ran the 5' RACE reads through MiXCR, one entry per CDR3 protein. The sample records under 950,000 distinct CDR3 sequences, around a fifth being singletons. This clonotype was detected ten times or more. The antigen is not known. From germline, CDR1 is SGHVS and CDR2 FQNEAQ. Deletions cut 5 bases from V and 2 bases from J, with 12 bases between. The CDR3 spans 14 residues. The chain couples TRBV7-8 to TRBJ1-2, with D unresolved. This TCR derives from a male donor with ankylosing spondylitis. Source material: blood, either unsorted or a sorted T cell fraction (not recorded which). CDR3 amino acids: CASSPRTENYGYTF. CDR3 DNA: TGTGCCAGCAGCCCAAGGACGGAAAACTATGGCTACACCTTC.